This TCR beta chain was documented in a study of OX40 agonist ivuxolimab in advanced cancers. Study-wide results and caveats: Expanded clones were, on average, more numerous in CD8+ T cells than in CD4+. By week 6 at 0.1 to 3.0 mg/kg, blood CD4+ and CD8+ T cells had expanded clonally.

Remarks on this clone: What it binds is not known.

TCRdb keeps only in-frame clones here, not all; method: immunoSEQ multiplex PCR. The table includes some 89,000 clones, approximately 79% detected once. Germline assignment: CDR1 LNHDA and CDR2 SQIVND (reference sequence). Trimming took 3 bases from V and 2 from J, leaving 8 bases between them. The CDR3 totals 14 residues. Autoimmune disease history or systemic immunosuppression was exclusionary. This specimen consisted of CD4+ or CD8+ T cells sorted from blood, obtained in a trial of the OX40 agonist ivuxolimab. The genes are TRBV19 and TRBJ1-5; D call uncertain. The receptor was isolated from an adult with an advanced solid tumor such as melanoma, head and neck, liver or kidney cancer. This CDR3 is CASSIAPGNQPQHF. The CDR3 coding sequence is TGTGCCAGTAGTATTGCCCCCGGCAATCAGCCCCAGCATTTT.